This is a list of T cell receptor beta chains from one sample in a study of blood T cell repertoires in COVID-19. Profiling relied on immunoSEQ multiplex PCR, and the TCRdb table lists in-frame clones only, not all of them. The sample consists of roughly 200,000 clones, more than 70% of them appearing once. The sample taken for sequencing was peripheral blood. Receptor source: a middle-aged woman who had recovered from COVID-19. Each CDR3 is given with its conserved first and last residue. The D gene is left open where the match is weak. Some rows have no size entry. The others give once, few or many, or a class for an expanded clone.

len: 18
abundance: NA
v_gene: TRBV7-2
j_gene: TRBJ2-7
d_gene: TRBD1
CDR3nt: TGTGCCAGCAGCTTAGTCTTCGGGACAGGGATGAACTCCTACGAGCAGTACTTC
CDR3aa: CASSLVFGTGMNSYEQYF

len: 16
abundance: NA
v_gene: TRBV4-3
j_gene: TRBJ1-2
d_gene: NA
CDR3nt: TGCGCCAGCAGCCAAGATTTGGTACAGGGAGACGGTGGCTACACCTTC
CDR3aa: CASSQDLVQGDGGYTF

len: 14
abundance: NA
v_gene: TRBV3-1/TRBV3-2
j_gene: TRBJ1-1
d_gene: NA
CDR3nt: TGTGCCAGCAGCATTTTGGGGGGGAGGACTGAAGCTTTCTTT
CDR3aa: CASSILGGRTEAFF

len: 14
abundance: once
v_gene: TRBV11-1
j_gene: TRBJ1-1
d_gene: NA
CDR3nt: TGTGCCAGCAGCTCGTACAAAAAGAACACTGAAGCTTTCTTT
CDR3aa: CASSSYKKNTEAFF

len: 16
abundance: NA
v_gene: TRBV10-3
j_gene: TRBJ1-2
d_gene: NA
CDR3nt: TGTGCCATCAGTGAGTCTGGTAGGAACAGGGTCTATGGCTACACCTTC
CDR3aa: CAISESGRNRVYGYTF

len: 16
abundance: NA
v_gene: TRBV10-2
j_gene: TRBJ2-7
d_gene: TRBD2
CDR3nt: TGCGCCAGCTTCCGAGGGAGGGCCGGGGGATCCTACGAGCAGTACTTC
CDR3aa: CASFRGRAGGSYEQYF

len: 14
abundance: NA
v_gene: TRBV14
j_gene: TRBJ1-3
d_gene: NA
CDR3nt: TGTGCCAGCCGTACCGTGAGCTCTGGAAACACCATATATTTT
CDR3aa: CASRTVSSGNTIYF

len: 11
abundance: NA
v_gene: TRBV20-1
j_gene: TRBJ2-1
d_gene: NA
CDR3nt: TGCAGTGCTGGAGCTTACAATGAGCAGTTCTTC
CDR3aa: CSAGAYNEQFF

len: 20
abundance: NA
v_gene: TRBV19
j_gene: TRBJ2-2
d_gene: TRBD2
CDR3nt: TGTGCCAGTAGTCCAGGACTAGCGGGAGGGACCCTTCTGAACACCGGGGAGCTGTTTTTT
CDR3aa: CASSPGLAGGTLLNTGELFF

len: 14
abundance: NA
v_gene: TRBV19
j_gene: TRBJ1-5
d_gene: NA
CDR3nt: TGTGCCAGTAGTATTGGGGTGGGGGGACAGCCCCAGCATTTT
CDR3aa: CASSIGVGGQPQHF

len: 14
abundance: NA
v_gene: TRBV5-1
j_gene: TRBJ1-6
d_gene: TRBD1
CDR3nt: TGCGCCAGCAGCCTAAGGACAGGGGACTCACCCCTCCACTTT
CDR3aa: CASSLRTGDSPLHF

len: 15
abundance: NA
v_gene: TRBV6-5
j_gene: TRBJ2-1
d_gene: TRBD1
CDR3nt: TGTGCCAGCAGAGGGCGGGGACAGGGGATGAATGAGCAGTTCTTC
CDR3aa: CASRGRGQGMNEQFF

len: 12
abundance: NA
v_gene: TRBV2
j_gene: TRBJ1-2
d_gene: TRBD1
CDR3nt: TGTGCCAGCAGGGAGGACAGGGATGGCTACACCTTC
CDR3aa: CASREDRDGYTF

len: 19
abundance: NA
v_gene: TRBV4-2
j_gene: TRBJ2-7
d_gene: TRBD2
CDR3nt: TGTGCCAGCAGCCAAGATCCGGGACTAGCGGGAACTAACTCCTACGAGCAGTACTTC
CDR3aa: CASSQDPGLAGTNSYEQYF

len: 15
abundance: NA
v_gene: TRBV6-5
j_gene: TRBJ2-3
d_gene: TRBD2
CDR3nt: TGTGCCAGCAGTTATCCCGGAGGACTAGCGGGAACGCAGTATTTT
CDR3aa: CASSYPGGLAGTQYF

len: 14
abundance: NA
v_gene: TRBV6-5
j_gene: TRBJ1-4
d_gene: TRBD1
CDR3nt: TGTGCCAGCAGGTCGGGACAGGGTGGAGAAAAACTGTTTTTT
CDR3aa: CASRSGQGGEKLFF

len: 12
abundance: NA
v_gene: TRBV28
j_gene: TRBJ2-1
d_gene: NA
CDR3nt: TGTGCCAGCAGTTTCCCTCTCAATGAGCAGTTCTTC
CDR3aa: CASSFPLNEQFF

len: 14
abundance: NA
v_gene: TRBV30
j_gene: TRBJ1-2
d_gene: NA
CDR3nt: TGTGCCTGGAGTTTGTTAGGGGCAGCGCATGGCTACACCTTC
CDR3aa: CAWSLLGAAHGYTF

len: 15
abundance: NA
v_gene: TRBV11-2
j_gene: TRBJ2-3
d_gene: TRBD1
CDR3nt: TGTGCCAGCAGCTTAGAGACAGGGGGGGCAGATACGCAGTATTTT
CDR3aa: CASSLETGGADTQYF

len: 15
abundance: once
v_gene: TRBV6-5
j_gene: TRBJ2-5
d_gene: TRBD2
CDR3nt: TGTGCCAGCAGTTACGGCGGGGGTTTTGTGGAGACCCAGTACTTC
CDR3aa: CASSYGGGFVETQYF

len: 15
abundance: NA
v_gene: TRBV7-8
j_gene: TRBJ2-7
d_gene: TRBD1
CDR3nt: TGTGCCAGCAGCGTAACCGGGACAGGAGACTACGAGCAGTACTTC
CDR3aa: CASSVTGTGDYEQYF

len: 15
abundance: NA
v_gene: TRBV6-5
j_gene: TRBJ1-5
d_gene: TRBD1
CDR3nt: TGTGCCAGCAGTCTTCGGGACAGGAGCAATCAGCCCCAGCATTTT
CDR3aa: CASSLRDRSNQPQHF

len: 15
abundance: NA
v_gene: TRBV9
j_gene: TRBJ2-7
d_gene: NA
CDR3nt: TGTGCCAGCAGCTTAAGCGGGACACCTACCTACGAGCAGTACTTC
CDR3aa: CASSLSGTPTYEQYF

len: 14
abundance: NA
v_gene: TRBV19
j_gene: TRBJ1-1
d_gene: NA
CDR3nt: TGTGCCAGTACCGAGAGGAACCCGGCTATTGAAGCTTTCTTT
CDR3aa: CASTERNPAIEAFF

len: 14
abundance: NA
v_gene: TRBV3-1/TRBV3-2
j_gene: TRBJ1-1
d_gene: NA
CDR3nt: TGTGCCAGCAGCTTGGGGCAGGGGTACGCTGAAGCTTTCTTT
CDR3aa: CASSLGQGYAEAFF

len: 16
abundance: once
v_gene: TRBV30
j_gene: TRBJ2-6
d_gene: NA
CDR3nt: TGTGCCTGGAGTGCGGGACACCTCTCTGGGGCCAACGTCCTGACTTTC
CDR3aa: CAWSAGHLSGANVLTF

len: 16
abundance: few
v_gene: TRBV9
j_gene: TRBJ1-3
d_gene: TRBD1
CDR3nt: TGTGCCAGCAGCGGCGCCGAGACAGGGGCTGGAAACACCATATATTTT
CDR3aa: CASSGAETGAGNTIYF

len: 13
abundance: NA
v_gene: TRBV19
j_gene: TRBJ2-3
d_gene: NA
CDR3nt: TGTGCCAGTAGTCTGCAGGGGGGAGATACGCAGTATTTT
CDR3aa: CASSLQGGDTQYF

len: 15
abundance: NA
v_gene: TRBV5-1
j_gene: TRBJ2-1
d_gene: NA
CDR3nt: TGCGCCAGCAGCTTGGAACCTAGAACCTACAATGAGCAGTTCTTC
CDR3aa: CASSLEPRTYNEQFF

len: 15
abundance: NA
v_gene: TRBV9
j_gene: TRBJ1-4
d_gene: TRBD1
CDR3nt: TGTGCCAGCAGCGGATCCGGGACAGGGAACGAAAAACTGTTTTTT
CDR3aa: CASSGSGTGNEKLFF

len: 16
abundance: NA
v_gene: TRBV19
j_gene: TRBJ2-7
d_gene: TRBD1
CDR3nt: TGTGCCAGTAGTACCCCCGGACAGGGGAGGAATTACGAGCAGTACTTC
CDR3aa: CASSTPGQGRNYEQYF

len: 15
abundance: NA
v_gene: TRBV7-9
j_gene: TRBJ2-7
d_gene: TRBD2
CDR3nt: TGTGCCAGCAGCTTAAGGGGCGGGAGCTCCTACGAGCAGTACTTC
CDR3aa: CASSLRGGSSYEQYF

len: 14
abundance: NA
v_gene: TRBV6-2/TRBV6-3
j_gene: TRBJ2-5
d_gene: TRBD1
CDR3nt: TGTGCCAGCAGTACGGGGACAGGGAGAGAGACCCAGTACTTC
CDR3aa: CASSTGTGRETQYF

len: 13
abundance: NA
v_gene: TRBV7-2
j_gene: TRBJ1-1
d_gene: TRBD1
CDR3nt: TGTGCCAGCAGCCCAGGACAGGGCTTGGATGCTTTCTTT
CDR3aa: CASSPGQGLDAFF

len: 12
abundance: NA
v_gene: TRBV29-1
j_gene: TRBJ2-7
d_gene: NA
CDR3nt: TGCAGCGTTGTCGTCAGGGGAGACGAGCAGTACTTC
CDR3aa: CSVVVRGDEQYF

len: 15
abundance: NA
v_gene: TRBV5-8
j_gene: TRBJ1-5
d_gene: NA
CDR3nt: TGTGCCAGCAGCTTGACTCGGCTGAGGCATCAGCCCCAGCATTTT
CDR3aa: CASSLTRLRHQPQHF

len: 17
abundance: NA
v_gene: TRBV7-9
j_gene: TRBJ2-7
d_gene: TRBD2
CDR3nt: TGTGCCAGCAGCTCGGTTAGGGGACTAGCGGGAGAGGGCGAGCAGTACTTC
CDR3aa: CASSSVRGLAGEGEQYF

len: 17
abundance: once
v_gene: TRBV9
j_gene: TRBJ2-2
d_gene: TRBD2
CDR3nt: TGTGCCAGCACGGCTAGCGGGACCCAGTCGAACACCGGGGAGCTGTTTTTT
CDR3aa: CASTASGTQSNTGELFF

len: 15
abundance: NA
v_gene: TRBV27
j_gene: TRBJ2-7
d_gene: TRBD2
CDR3nt: TGTGCCAGCAGTTTATACTCTCTGGGGGGGTACGAGCAGTACTTC
CDR3aa: CASSLYSLGGYEQYF

len: 14
abundance: once
v_gene: TRBV6-1
j_gene: TRBJ1-4
d_gene: NA
CDR3nt: TGTGCCAGCAGTGAGGCGGTTCTTAATGAAAAACTGTTTTTT
CDR3aa: CASSEAVLNEKLFF

len: 17
abundance: once
v_gene: TRBV7-8
j_gene: TRBJ2-7
d_gene: NA
CDR3nt: TGTGCCAGCAGCTTAGTACCTAGGACAGAGCCCTTCTACGAGCAGTACTTC
CDR3aa: CASSLVPRTEPFYEQYF

len: 15
abundance: NA
v_gene: TRBV19
j_gene: TRBJ1-2
d_gene: TRBD1
CDR3nt: TGTGCCACGAAGGAGGAGCCGACAGGGGGCGAAGTACGCTCCTTC
CDR3aa: CATKEEPTGGEVRSF